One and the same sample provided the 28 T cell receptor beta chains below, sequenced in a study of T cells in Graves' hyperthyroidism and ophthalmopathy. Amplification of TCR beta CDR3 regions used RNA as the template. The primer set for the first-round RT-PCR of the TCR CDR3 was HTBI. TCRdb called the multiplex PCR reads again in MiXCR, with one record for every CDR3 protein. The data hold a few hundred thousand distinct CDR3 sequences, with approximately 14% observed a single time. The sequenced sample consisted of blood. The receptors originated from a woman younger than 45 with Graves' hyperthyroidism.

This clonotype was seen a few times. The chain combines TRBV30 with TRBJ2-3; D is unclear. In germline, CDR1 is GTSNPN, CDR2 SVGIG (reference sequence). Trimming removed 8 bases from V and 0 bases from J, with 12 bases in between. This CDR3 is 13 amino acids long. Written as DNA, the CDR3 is TGTGCCCGTTCAATTTCTAGCACAGATACGCAGTATTTT. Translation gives CARSISSTDTQYF.

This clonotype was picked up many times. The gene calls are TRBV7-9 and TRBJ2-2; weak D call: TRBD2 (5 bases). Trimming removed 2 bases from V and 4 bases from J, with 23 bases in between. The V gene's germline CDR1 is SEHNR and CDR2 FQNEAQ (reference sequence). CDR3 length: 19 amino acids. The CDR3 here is CASSLLARGSSQSTGELFF. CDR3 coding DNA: TGTGCCAGCAGCTTACTTGCCCGGGGATCCTCCCAGAGCACCGGGGAGCTGTTTTTT.

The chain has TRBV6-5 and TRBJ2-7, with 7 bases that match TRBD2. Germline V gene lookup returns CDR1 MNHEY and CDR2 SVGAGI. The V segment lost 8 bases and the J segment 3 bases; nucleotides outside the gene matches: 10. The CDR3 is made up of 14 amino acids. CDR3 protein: CASVIAGPYYEQYF. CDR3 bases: TGTGCCAGCGTTATAGCGGGCCCATACTACGAGCAGTACTTC.

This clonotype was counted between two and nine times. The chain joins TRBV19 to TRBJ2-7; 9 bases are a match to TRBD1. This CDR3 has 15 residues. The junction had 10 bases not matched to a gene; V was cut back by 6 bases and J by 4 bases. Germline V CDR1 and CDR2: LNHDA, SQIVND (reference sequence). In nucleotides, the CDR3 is TGTGCCAGTAGATCCGGGACAGGGTCTACTTACGAGCAGTACTTC. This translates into CASRSGTGSTYEQYF.

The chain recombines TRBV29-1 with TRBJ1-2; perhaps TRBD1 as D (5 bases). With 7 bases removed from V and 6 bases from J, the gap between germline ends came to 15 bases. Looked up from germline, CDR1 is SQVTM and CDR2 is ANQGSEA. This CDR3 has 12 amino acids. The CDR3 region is CSATDSRNGYTF. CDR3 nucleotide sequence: TGCAGCGCTACAGACAGCCGAAATGGCTACACCTTC.

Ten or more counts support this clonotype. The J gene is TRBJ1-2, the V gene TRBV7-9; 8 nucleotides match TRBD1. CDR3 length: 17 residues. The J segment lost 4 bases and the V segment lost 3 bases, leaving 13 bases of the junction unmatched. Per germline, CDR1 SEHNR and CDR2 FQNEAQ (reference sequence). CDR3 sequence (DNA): TGTGCCAGCAGCTTGCCTGGGGCGGACAGGGATCCCTATGGCTACACCTTC. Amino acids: CASSLPGADRDPYGYTF.

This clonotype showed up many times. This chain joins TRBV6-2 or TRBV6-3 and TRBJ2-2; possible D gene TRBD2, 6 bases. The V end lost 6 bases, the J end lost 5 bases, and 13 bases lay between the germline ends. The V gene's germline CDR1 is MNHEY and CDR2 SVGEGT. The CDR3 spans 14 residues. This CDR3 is CASSLGLLTGELFF. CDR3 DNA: TGTGCCAGCAGCCTGGGACTCCTGACCGGGGAGCTGTTTTTT.

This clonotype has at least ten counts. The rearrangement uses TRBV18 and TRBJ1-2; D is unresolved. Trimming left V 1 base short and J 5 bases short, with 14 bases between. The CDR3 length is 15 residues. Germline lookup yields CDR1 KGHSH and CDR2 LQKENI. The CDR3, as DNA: TGTGCCAGCTCACCACTAGAAGCTTCAGTTTATGGCTACACCTTC. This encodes CASSPLEASVYGYTF.

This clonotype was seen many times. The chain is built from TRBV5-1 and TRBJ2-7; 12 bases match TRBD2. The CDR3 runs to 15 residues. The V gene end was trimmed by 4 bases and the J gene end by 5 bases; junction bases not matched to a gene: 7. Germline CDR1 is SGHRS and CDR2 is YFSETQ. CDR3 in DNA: TGCGCCAGCAGCGCCACTAGCGGGAGGAGGGACGAGCAGTACTTC. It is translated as CASSATSGRRDEQYF.

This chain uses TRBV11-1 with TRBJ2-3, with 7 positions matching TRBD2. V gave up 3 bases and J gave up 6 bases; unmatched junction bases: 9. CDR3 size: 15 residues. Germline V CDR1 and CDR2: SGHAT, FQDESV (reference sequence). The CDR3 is CASSLSGEGPDTQYF. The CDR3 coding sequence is TGTGCCAGCAGCTTGTCGGGGGAGGGCCCCGATACGCAGTATTTT.

The CDR3 nucleotides read TGTGCCAGCAACCAGACCCCCCTCTATGGCTACACCTTC. Translated, it gives CASNQTPLYGYTF. The chain uses TRBV7-9 and TRBJ1-2; D remains unclear. CDR3 size: 13 residues. Germline CDR1 and CDR2: SEHNR and FQNEAQ (reference sequence). The V gene lost 7 bases and the J gene lost 4 bases, with 13 bases spanning the gap. Full variable domain (outside the CDR3, taken from reference TRBV7-9 and TRBJ1-2): DTGVSQNPRHKITKRGQNVTFRCDPISEHNRLYWYRQTLGQGPEFLTYFQNEAQLEKSRLLSDRFSAERPKGSFSTLEIQRTEQGDSAMYLCASNQTPLYGYTFGSGTRLTVV.

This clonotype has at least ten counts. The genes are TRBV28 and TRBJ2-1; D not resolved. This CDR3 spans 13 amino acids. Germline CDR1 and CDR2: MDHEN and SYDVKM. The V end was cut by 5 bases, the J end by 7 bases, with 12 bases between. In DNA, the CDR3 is TGTGCCAGCAGTCCGGTCGGTCGTAATGAGCAGTTCTTC. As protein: CASSPVGRNEQFF.

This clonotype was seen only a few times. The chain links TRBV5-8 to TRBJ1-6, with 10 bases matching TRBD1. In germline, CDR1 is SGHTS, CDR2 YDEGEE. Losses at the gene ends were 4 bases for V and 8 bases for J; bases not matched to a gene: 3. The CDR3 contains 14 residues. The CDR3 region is CASSRTGGDSPLHF. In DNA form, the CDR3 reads TGTGCCAGCAGCCGGACAGGGGGGGATTCACCCCTCCACTTT. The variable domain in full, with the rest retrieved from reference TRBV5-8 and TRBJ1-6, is EAGVTQSPTHLIKTRGQQATLRCSPISGHTSVYWYQQALGLGLQFLLWYDEGEERNRGNFPPRFSGRQFPNYSSELNVNALELEDSALYLCASSRTGGDSPLHFGNGTRLTVT.

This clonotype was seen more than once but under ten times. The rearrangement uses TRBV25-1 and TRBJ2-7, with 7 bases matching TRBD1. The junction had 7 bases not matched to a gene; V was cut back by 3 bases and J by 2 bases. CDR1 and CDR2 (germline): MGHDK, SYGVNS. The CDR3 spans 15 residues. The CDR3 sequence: CASSDSGTAPYEQYF. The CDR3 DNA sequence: TGTGCCAGCAGTGACTCCGGGACAGCGCCCTACGAGCAGTACTTC.

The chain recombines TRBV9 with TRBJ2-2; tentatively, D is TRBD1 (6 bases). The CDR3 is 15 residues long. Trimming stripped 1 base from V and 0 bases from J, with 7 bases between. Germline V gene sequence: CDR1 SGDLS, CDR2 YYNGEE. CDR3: CASSVTGPNTGELFF. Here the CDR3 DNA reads TGTGCCAGCAGCGTAACAGGGCCGAACACCGGGGAGCTGTTTTTT.

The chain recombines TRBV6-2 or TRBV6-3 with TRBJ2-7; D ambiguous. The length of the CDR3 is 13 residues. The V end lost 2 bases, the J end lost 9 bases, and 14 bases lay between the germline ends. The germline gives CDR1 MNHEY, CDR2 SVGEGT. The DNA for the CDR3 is TGTGCCAGCAGTTACGATGGCCCAGCGAGGCAGTACTTC. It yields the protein CASSYDGPARQYF.

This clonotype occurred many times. The DNA for the CDR3 is TGTGCCAGCTCAGCACTAGCGGGAGTAGAGACCCAGTACTTC. Encoded protein: CASSALAGVETQYF. The rearrangement uses TRBV18 and TRBJ2-5, with 11 bases fitting TRBD2. The germline V gene encodes CDR1 KGHSH and CDR2 LQKENI. The CDR3 length is 14 residues. V shed 5 bases and J 4 bases; nucleotides not matched to a gene: 3.

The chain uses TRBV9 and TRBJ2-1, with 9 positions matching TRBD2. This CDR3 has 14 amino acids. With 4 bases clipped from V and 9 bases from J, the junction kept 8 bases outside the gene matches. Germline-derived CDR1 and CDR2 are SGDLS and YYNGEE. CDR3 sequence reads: CASSSRGSGSEQFF. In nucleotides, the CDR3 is TGTGCCAGCAGCTCCCGTGGTAGCGGGAGTGAGCAGTTCTTC.

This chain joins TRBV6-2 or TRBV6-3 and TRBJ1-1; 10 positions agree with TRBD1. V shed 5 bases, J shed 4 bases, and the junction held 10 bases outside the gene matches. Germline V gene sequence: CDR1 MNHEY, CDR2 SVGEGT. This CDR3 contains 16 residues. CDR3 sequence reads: CASSRDRGLEGTEAFF. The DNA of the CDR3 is TGTGCCAGCAGTCGGGACAGGGGTCTCGAGGGCACTGAAGCTTTCTTT.

The CDR3 nucleotides read TGCAGTGCTAGTCCGGGGACTAACACCGGGGAGCTGTTTTTT. Amino acid sequence: CSASPGTNTGELFF. The rearrangement uses TRBV20-1 and TRBJ2-2, with a possible D match to TRBD2 (6 bases). The germline gives CDR1 DFQATT, CDR2 SNEGSKA (reference sequence). The CDR3 is 14 amino acids. Between the trimmed V and J ends, which lost 3 bases and 2 bases, there was a span of 10 bases.

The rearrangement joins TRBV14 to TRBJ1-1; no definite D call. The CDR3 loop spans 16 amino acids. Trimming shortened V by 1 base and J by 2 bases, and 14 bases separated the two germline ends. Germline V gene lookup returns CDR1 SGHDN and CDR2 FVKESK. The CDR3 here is CASSQGLMDSNTEAFF. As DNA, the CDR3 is TGTGCCAGCAGCCAAGGACTGATGGACTCTAACACTGAAGCTTTCTTT.

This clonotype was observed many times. The CDR3 spells CASSLEAGVAYNEQFF. The DNA of the CDR3 is TGTGCCAGCAGCTTAGAGGCGGGAGTCGCCTACAATGAGCAGTTCTTC. V usage is TRBV7-6 and J usage is TRBJ2-1; TRBD2 matches 7 bases. The junction had 5 bases not matched to a gene; V was cut back by 1 base and J by 2 bases. This CDR3 contains 16 residues. CDR1 is SGHVS and CDR2 is FNYEAQ in the germline V gene.

CDR3 coding DNA: TGTGCCAGCAGCCCGACAGGGGGCGAAGTCTCCTACGAGCAGTACTTC. Translating gives CASSPTGGEVSYEQYF. The V and J genes are TRBV7-6 and TRBJ2-7, with TRBD1 matching 10 bases. The V gene end was trimmed by 5 bases and the J gene end by 0 bases; junction bases not matched to a gene: 7. This CDR3 has 16 amino acids. The germline V gene encodes CDR1 SGHVS and CDR2 FNYEAQ.

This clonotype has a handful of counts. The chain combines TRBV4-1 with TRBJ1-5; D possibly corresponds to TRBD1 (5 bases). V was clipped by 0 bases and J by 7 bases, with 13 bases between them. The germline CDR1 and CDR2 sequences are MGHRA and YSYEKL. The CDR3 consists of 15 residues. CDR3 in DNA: TGCGCCAGCAGCCAAGATGGGAAGGGGCACCAGCCCCAGCATTTT. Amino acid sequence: CASSQDGKGHQPQHF.

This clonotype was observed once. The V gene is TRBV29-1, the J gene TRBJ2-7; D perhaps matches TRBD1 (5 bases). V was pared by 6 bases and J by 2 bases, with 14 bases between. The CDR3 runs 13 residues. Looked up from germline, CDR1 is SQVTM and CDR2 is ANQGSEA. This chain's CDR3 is CSVTATNTYEQYF. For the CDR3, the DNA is TGCAGCGTGACAGCTACTAACACCTACGAGCAGTACTTC.

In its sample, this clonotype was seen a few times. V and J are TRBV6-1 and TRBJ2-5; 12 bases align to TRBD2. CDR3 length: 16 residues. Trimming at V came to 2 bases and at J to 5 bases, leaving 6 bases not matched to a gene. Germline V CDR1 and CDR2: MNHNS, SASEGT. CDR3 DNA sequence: TGTGCCAGCAGTGAAACACTAGCGGGAGGCGGGGAGACCCAGTACTTC. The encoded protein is CASSETLAGGGETQYF.

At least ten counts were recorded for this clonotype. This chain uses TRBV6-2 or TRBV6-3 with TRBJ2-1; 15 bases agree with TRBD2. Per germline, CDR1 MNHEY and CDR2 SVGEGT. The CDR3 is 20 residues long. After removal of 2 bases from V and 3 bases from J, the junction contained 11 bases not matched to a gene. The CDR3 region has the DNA TGTGCCAGCAGTTACGATCGGACTAGCGGGAGGGTGGTCAGCTACAATGAGCAGTTCTTC. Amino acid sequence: CASSYDRTSGRVVSYNEQFF.

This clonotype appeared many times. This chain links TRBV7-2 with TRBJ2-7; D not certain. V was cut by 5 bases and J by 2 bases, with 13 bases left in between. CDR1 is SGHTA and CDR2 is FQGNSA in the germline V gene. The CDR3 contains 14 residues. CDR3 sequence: CASSLMPTPYEQYF. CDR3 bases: TGTGCCAGCAGCCTGATGCCCACGCCCTACGAGCAGTACTTC. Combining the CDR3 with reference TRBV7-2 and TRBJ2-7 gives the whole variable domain GAGVSQSPSNKVTEKGKDVELRCDPISGHTALYWYRQSLGQGLEFLIYFQGNSAPDKSGLPSDRFSAERTGGSVSTLTIQRTQQEDSAVYLCASSLMPTPYEQYFGPGTRLTVT.